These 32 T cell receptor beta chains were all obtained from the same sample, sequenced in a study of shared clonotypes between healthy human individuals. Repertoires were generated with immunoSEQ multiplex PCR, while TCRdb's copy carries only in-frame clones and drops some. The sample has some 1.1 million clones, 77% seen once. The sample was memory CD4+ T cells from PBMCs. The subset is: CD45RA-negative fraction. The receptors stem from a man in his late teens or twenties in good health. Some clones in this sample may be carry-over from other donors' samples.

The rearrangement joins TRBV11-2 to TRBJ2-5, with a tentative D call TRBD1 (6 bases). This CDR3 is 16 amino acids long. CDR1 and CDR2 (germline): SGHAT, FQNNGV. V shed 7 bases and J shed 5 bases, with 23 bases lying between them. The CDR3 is CASTPIQGTRGETQYF. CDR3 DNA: TGTGCCAGCACCCCTATCCAGGGTACTAGGGGGGAGACCCAGTACTTC.

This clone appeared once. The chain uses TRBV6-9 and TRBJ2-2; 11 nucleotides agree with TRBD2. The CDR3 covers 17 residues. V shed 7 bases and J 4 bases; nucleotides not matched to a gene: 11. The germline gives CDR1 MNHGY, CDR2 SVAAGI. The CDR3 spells CASTRLAGGPGTGELFF. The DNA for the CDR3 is TGTGCCAGCACCAGATTAGCGGGAGGGCCGGGCACCGGGGAGCTGTTTTTT.

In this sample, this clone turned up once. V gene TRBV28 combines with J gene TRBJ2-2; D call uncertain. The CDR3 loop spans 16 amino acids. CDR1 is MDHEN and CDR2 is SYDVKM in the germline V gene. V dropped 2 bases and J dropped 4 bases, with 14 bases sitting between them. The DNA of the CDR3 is TGTGCCAGCAGTTTAAAGTATTCTCAAGTCACCGGGGAGCTGTTTTTT. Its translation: CASSLKYSQVTGELFF.

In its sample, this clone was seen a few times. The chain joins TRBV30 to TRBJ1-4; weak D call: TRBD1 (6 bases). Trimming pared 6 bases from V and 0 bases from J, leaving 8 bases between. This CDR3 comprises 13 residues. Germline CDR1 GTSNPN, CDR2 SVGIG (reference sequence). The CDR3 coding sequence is TGTGCCTGCACAGGGTCAACTAATGAAAAACTGTTTTTT. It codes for CACTGSTNEKLFF.

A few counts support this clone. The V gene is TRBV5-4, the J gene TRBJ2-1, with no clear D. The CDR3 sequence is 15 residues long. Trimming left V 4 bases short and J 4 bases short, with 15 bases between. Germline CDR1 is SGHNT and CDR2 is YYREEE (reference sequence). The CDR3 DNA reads TGTGCCAGCAGCCCGCCTAGGGTACCTTACAATGAGCAGTTCTTC. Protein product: CASSPPRVPYNEQFF. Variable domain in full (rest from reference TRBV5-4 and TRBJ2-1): ETGVTQSPTHLIKTRGQQVTLRCSSQSGHNTVSWYQQALGQGPQFIFQYYREEENGRGNFPPRFSGLQFPNYSSELNVNALELDDSALYLCASSPPRVPYNEQFFGPGTRLTVL.

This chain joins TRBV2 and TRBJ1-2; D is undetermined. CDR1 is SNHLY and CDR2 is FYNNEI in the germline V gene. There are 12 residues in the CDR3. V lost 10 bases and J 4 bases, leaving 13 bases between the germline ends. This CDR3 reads CATTGSVYGYTF. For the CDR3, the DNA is TGTGCCACTACGGGCAGTGTCTATGGCTACACCTTC.

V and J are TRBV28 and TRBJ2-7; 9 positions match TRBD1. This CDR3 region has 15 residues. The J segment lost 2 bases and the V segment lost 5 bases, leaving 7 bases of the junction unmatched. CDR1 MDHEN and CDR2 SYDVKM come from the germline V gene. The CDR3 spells CASSQTGGGTYEQYF. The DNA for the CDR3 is TGTGCCAGCAGTCAGACAGGGGGAGGGACCTACGAGCAGTACTTC. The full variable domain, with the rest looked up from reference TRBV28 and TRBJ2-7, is DVKVTQSSRYLVKRTGEKVFLECVQDMDHENMFWYRQDPGLGLRLIYFSYDVKMKEKGDIPEGYSVSREKKERFSLILESASTNQTSMYLCASSQTGGGTYEQYFGPGTRLTVT.

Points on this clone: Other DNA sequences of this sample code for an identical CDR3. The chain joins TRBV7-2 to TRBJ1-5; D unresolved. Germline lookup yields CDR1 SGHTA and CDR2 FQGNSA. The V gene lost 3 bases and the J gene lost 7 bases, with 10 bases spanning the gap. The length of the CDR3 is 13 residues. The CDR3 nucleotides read TGTGCCAGCAGCTTCGGAGGTAACCAGCCCCAGCATTTT. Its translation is CASSFGGNQPQHF.

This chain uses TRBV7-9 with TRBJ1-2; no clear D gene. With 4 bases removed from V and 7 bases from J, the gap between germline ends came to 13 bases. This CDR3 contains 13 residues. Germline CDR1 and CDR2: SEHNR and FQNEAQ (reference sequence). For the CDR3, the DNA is TGTGCCAGCAGCTCCGGGGTCGGTGGTGGCTACACCTTC. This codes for CASSSGVGGGYTF.

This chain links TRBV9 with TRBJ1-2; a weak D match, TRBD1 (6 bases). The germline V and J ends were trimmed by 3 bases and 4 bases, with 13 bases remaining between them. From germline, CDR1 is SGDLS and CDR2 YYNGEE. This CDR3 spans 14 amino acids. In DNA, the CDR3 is TGTGCCAGCAGCGAGACAGGAGCATTCTATGGCTACACCTTC. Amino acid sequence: CASSETGAFYGYTF.

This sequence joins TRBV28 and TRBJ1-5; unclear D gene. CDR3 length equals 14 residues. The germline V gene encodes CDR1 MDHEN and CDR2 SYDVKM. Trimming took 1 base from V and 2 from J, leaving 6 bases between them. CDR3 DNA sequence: TGTGCCAGCAGTTTATCTGGGGGCAATCAGCCCCAGCATTTT. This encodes CASSLSGGNQPQHF.

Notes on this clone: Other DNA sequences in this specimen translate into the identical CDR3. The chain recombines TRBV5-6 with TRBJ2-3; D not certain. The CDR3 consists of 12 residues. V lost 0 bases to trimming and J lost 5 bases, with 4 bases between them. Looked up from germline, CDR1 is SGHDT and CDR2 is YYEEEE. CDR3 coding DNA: TGTGCCAGCAGCTTGGGGCGAGATACGCAGTATTTT. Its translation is CASSLGRDTQYF.

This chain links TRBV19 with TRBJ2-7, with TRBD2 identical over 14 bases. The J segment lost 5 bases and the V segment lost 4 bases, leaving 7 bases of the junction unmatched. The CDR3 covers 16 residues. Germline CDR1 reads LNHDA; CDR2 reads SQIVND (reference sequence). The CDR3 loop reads CASSTRRLAGGDEQYF. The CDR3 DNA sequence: TGTGCCAGTAGTACCAGAAGACTAGCGGGAGGGGACGAGCAGTACTTC.

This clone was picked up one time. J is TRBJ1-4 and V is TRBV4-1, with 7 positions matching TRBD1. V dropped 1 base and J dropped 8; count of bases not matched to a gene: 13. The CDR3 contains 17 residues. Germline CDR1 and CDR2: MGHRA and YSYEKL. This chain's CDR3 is CASSQAPSGRGGEKLFF. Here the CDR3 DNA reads TGCGCCAGCAGCCAAGCCCCGTCCGGCAGGGGGGGGGAAAAACTGTTTTTT.

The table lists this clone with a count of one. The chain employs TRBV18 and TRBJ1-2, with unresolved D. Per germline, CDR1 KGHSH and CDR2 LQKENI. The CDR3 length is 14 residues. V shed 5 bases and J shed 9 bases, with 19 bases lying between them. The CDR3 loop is CASSSRSFQDSYTF. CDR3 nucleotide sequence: TGTGCCAGCTCATCTCGGAGTTTTCAGGATAGCTACACCTTC.

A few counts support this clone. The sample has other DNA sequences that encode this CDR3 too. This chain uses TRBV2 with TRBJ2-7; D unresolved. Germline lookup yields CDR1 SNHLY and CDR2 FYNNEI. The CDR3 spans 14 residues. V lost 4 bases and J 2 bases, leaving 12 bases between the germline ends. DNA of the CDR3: TGTGCCAGCAGTGTAACGTTCGGGCCCTACGAGCAGTACTTC. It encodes CASSVTFGPYEQYF. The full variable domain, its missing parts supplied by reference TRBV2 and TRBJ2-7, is EPEVTQTPSHQVTQMGQEVILRCVPISNHLYFYWYRQILGQKVEFLVSFYNNEISEKSEIFDDQFSVERPDGSNFTLKIRSTKLEDSAMYFCASSVTFGPYEQYFGPGTRLTVT.

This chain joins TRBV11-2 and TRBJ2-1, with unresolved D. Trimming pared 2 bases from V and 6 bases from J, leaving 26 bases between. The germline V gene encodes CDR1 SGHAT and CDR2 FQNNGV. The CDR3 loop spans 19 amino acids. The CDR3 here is CASSLSVVLANRGLNEQFF. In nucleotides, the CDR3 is TGTGCCAGCAGCTTATCGGTGGTATTGGCAAATCGCGGTCTCAATGAGCAGTTCTTC.

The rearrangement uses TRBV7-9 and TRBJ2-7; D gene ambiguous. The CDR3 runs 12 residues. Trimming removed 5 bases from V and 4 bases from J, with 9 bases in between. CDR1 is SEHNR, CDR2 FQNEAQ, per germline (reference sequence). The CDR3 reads CASSPSLYEQYF. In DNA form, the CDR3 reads TGTGCCAGCAGCCCGAGCTTATACGAGCAGTACTTC.

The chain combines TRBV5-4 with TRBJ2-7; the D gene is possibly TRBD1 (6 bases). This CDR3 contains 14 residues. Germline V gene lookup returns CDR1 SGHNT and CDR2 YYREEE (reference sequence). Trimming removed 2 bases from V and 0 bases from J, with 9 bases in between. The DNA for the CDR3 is TGTGCCAGCAGCTTCGGACAGAGCTCCTACGAGCAGTACTTC. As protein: CASSFGQSSYEQYF.

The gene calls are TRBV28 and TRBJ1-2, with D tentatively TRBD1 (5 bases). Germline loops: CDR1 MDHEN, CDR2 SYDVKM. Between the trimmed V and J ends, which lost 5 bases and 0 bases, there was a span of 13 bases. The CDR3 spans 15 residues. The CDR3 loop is CASSRSGASNYGYTF. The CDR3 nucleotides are TGTGCCAGCAGTAGGTCTGGGGCCTCTAACTATGGCTACACCTTC.

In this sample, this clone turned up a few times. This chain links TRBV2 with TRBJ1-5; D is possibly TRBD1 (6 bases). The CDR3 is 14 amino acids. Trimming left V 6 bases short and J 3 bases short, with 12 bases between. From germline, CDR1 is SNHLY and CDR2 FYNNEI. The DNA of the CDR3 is TGTGCCAGCAGCCGAGGACAGATCAATCAGCCCCAGCATTTT. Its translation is CASSRGQINQPQHF. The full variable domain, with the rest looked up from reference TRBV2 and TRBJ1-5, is EPEVTQTPSHQVTQMGQEVILRCVPISNHLYFYWYRQILGQKVEFLVSFYNNEISEKSEIFDDQFSVERPDGSNFTLKIRSTKLEDSAMYFCASSRGQINQPQHFGDGTRLSIL.

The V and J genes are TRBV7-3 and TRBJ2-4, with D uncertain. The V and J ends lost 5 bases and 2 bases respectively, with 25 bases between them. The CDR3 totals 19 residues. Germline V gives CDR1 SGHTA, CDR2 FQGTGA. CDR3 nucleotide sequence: TGTGCCAGCAGCCCCCAAGGATCGGCGGCAGGTGGTTCCAAAAACATTCAGTACTTC. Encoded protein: CASSPQGSAAGGSKNIQYF.

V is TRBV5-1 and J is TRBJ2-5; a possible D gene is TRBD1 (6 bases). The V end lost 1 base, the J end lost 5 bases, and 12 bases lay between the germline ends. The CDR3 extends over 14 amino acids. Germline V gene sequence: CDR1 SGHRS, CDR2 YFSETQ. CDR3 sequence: CASSLTGFEETQYF. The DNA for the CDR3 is TGCGCCAGCAGCTTGACAGGGTTTGAGGAGACCCAGTACTTC.

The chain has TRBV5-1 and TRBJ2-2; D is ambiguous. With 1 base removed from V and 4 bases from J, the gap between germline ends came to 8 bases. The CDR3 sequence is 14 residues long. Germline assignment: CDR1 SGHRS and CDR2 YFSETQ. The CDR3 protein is CASSLQVGTGELFF. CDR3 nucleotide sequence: TGCGCCAGCAGCTTGCAGGTCGGCACCGGGGAGCTGTTTTTT.

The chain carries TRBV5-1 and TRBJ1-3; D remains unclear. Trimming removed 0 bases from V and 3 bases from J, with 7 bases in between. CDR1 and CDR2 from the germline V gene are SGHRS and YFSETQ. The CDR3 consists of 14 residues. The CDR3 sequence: CASSLALGGNTIYF. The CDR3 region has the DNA TGCGCCAGCAGCTTGGCCTTGGGTGGAAACACCATATATTTT.

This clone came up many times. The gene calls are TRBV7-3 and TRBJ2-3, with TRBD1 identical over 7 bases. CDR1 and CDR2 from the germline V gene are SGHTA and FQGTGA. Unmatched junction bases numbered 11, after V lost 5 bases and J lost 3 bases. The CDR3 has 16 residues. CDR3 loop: CASSIDAAGGTDTQYF. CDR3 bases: TGTGCCAGCAGCATAGATGCGGCAGGGGGTACAGATACGCAGTATTTT.

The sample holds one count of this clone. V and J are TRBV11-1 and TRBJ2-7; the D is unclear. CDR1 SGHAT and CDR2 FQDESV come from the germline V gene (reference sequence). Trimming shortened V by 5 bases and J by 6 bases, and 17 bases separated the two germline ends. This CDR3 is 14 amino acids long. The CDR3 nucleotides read TGTGCCAGCAGCCAACCTGACCTTAGGAGCGAGCAGTACTTC. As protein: CASSQPDLRSEQYF.

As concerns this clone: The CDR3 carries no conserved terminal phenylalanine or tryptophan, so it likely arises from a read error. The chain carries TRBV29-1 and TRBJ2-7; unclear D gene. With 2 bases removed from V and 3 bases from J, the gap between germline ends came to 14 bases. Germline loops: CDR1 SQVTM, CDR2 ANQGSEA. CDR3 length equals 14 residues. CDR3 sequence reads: CSVESIPTCYEQYS. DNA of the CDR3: TGCAGCGTTGAAAGTATTCCCACTTGCTACGAGCAGTACTCC.

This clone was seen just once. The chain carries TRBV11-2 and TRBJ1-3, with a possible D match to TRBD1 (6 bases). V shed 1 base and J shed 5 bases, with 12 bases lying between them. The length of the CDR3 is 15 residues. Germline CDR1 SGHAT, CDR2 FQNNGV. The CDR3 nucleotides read TGTGCCAGCAGCTTAGGGCAAGGGGGTCGAAACACCATATATTTT. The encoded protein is CASSLGQGGRNTIYF.

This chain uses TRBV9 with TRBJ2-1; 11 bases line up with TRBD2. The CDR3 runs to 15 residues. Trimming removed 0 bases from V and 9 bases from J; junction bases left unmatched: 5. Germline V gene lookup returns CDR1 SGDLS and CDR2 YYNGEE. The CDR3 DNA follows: TGTGCCAGCAGCGTAGGTACTAGCGGGAGTGGTGAGCAGTTCTTC. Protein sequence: CASSVGTSGSGEQFF.

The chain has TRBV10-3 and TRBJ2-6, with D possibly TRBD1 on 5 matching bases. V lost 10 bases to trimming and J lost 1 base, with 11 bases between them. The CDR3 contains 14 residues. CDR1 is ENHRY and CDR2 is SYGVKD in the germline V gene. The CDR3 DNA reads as TGTGCCACGCGCCAGGGTTCTGGGGCCAACGTCCTGACTTTC. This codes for CATRQGSGANVLTF.

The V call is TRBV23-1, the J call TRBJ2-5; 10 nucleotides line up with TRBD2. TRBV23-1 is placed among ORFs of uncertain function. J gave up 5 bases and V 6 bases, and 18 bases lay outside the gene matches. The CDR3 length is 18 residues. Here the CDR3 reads CASSAAPSGRALGETQYF. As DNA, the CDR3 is TGCGCCAGCAGCGCCGCGCCAAGCGGGAGGGCTTTAGGGGAGACCCAGTACTTC.